This entry describes one T cell receptor (beta chain). This clonotype was seen a few times. Its antigen specificity is not known. Base qualities are missing; no much larger clone stands one base away. These data are taken from a study of T-cell memory formation after mild COVID-19 (dated by TCRdb to about 2021). Context from the whole study: TCR sequence clusters from the two donors were found to be largely donor specific. In a couple of donors, T-cell clones that expanded and contracted after mild COVID-19 were tracked by sequencing TCRalpha and TCRbeta repertoires over time. The cohort comprised two young, previously healthy adult volunteers, one female and one male. Beyond this particular receptor, the publication reports: Some responding clones were detected in pre-infection memory, which suggested that pre-existing cross-reactive memory T cells had joined the SARS-CoV-2 response. The study included only two mild cases, and larger cohorts that include severe cases with pre-infection samples were judged to be necessary. The second-wave clones that peaked on day 37 were not confirmed to be SARS-CoV-2 specific. Clones contracting from day 15 to 85 had balanced CD4/CD8 phenotypes, while a second wave expanding from day 15 to 37 was biased towards CD4+. Contracting CD4+ clones appeared mostly in the CM and EM memory subsets, whereas CD8+ clones were enriched in EMRA.

Ficoll-Paque density gradient centrifugation was the method used to isolate PBMCs. Sequencing used an Illumina NovaSeq 6000. cDNA libraries for TCRalpha and TCRbeta were prepared by 5'RACE using constant-segment primers, with sample barcodes and unique molecular identifiers added. Trizol reagent was used to extract RNA from every sample. Libraries were amplified in two PCR steps, with a second sample barcode and Illumina TruSeq adapters added in the second step. Sequencing of the libraries was done on an Illumina NovaSeq, producing 2 x 150 bp paired-end reads. The original pipeline was this. Demultiplexing of reads and collapsing into UMI-guided consensus sequences were performed with migec v1.2.7. Using mixcr v2.1.11, UMI consensuses were aligned to TRA and TRB V and J templates and then assembled into clonotypes. A clonotype was counted as expanded or contracted only when both edgeR and NoisET called the clonotype significant, with the noise models trained on biological replicates. For edgeR calls, the thresholds were a false discovery rate-adjusted p below 0.01 and a log2 fold-change of 1. PCA with hierarchical clustering of max-normalized trajectories of the 1000 most abundant clonotypes was used as exploratory dynamics analysis. The CD4 or CD8 phenotype of responding clones was assigned using the separately sequenced CD4+ and CD8+ repertoires. The raw public reads went through TCRdb reprocessing: fastp at Q25, MiXCR clone calling, in-frame beta chains kept. Entries are consolidated by CDR3 protein sequence, retaining the most common genes and DNA. The authors' filters were not applied to this entry. In this sample the table shows approximately 500,000 distinct CDR3 sequences, approximately 23% of which occur a single time. The ten top clones hold roughly an eighth of the sample.

The sequenced sample was PBMCs or a T cell subset sorted from them (not recorded which). The TCR was taken from an adult woman who had mild COVID-19 (a few samples of this study predate the infection). The sample titles of this study are shuffled in the database, so cell type and time point are left out; the donor was told from shared clones.

The DNA sequence is given as TGTGCCAGCAGCTTCCGAGCCTTCCCCCCCTACAATGAGCAGTTCTTC. The encoded protein is CASSFRAFPPYNEQFF. Here the chain combines TRBV7-4 and TRBJ2-1; the D segment cannot be called with confidence. Spanning cysteine to phenylalanine, the CDR3 consists of 16 amino acids. Only CDR3 DNA remains: 48 bases, in frame from the first base. CDR1 and CDR2 were assigned from the germline V gene as SGHVT and SQSDAQ. V is clipped by 3 bases and J by 2 bases, and the sequence between their germline boundaries is 14 bases long.